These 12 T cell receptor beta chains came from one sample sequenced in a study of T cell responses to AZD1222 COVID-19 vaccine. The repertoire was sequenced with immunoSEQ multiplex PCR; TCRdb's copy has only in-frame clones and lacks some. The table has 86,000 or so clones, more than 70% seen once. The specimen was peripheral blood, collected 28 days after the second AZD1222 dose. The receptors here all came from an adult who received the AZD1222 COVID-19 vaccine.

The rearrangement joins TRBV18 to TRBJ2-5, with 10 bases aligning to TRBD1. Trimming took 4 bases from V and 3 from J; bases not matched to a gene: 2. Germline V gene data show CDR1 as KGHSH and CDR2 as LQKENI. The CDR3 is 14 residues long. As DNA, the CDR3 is TGTGCCAGCTCACACGGGACAGGGGAAGAGACCCAGTACTTC. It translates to CASSHGTGEETQYF.

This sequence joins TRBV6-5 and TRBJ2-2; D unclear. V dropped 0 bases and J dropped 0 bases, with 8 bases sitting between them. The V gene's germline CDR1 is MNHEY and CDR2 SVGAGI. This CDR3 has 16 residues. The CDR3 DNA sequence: TGTGCCAGCAGTTACTCGGCTAACGCGAACACCGGGGAGCTGTTTTTT. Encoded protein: CASSYSANANTGELFF.

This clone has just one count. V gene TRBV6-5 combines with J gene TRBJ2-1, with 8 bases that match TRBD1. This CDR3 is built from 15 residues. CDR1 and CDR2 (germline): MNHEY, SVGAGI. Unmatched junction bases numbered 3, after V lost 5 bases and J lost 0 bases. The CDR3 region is CASSPTGGSYNEQFF. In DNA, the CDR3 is TGTGCCAGCAGTCCAACAGGGGGCTCCTACAATGAGCAGTTCTTC.

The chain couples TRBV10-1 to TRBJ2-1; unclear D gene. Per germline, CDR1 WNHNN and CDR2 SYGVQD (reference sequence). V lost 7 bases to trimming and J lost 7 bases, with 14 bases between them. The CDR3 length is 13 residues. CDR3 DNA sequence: TGCGCCAGCACCGAGAGTCTCGGGAATGAGCAGTTCTTC. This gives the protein CASTESLGNEQFF.

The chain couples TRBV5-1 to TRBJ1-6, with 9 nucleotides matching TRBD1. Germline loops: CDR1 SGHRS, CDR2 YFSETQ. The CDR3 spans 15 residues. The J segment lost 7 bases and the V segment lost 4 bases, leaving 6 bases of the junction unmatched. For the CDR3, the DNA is TGCGCCAGCAGCCCATGGACAGGGGTGAATTCACCCCTCCACTTT. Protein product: CASSPWTGVNSPLHF.

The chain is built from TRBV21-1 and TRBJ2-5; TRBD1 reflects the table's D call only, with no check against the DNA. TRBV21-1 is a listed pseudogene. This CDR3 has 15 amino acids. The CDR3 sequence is CASSTGQGHRETQYF. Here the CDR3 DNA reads TGTGCCAGCAGCACTGGACAGGGGCATCGGGAGACCCAGTACTTC.

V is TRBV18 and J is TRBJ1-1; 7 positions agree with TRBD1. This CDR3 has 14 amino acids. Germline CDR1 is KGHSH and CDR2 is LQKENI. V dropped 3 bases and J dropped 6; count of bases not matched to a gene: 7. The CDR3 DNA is TGTGCCAGCTCACCGTCGACAGGGTCCCCTGAAGCTTTCTTT. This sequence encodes CASSPSTGSPEAFF.

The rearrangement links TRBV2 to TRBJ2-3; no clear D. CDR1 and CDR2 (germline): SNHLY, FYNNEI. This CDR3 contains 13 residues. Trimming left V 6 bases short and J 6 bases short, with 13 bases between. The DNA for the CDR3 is TGTGCCAGCAGCGCCAGGTTTTTCGATACGCAGTATTTT. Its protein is CASSARFFDTQYF.

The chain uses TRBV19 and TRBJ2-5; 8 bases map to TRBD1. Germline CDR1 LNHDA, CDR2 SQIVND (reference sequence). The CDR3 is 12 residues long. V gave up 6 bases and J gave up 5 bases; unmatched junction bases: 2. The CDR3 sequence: CASRNRGETQYF. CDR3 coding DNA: TGTGCCAGTAGAAACAGGGGGGAGACCCAGTACTTC.

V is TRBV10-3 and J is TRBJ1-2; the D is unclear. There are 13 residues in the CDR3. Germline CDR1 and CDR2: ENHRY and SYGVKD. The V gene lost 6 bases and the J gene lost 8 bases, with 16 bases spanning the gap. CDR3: CAIRGGSSLGYTF. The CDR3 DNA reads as TGTGCCATCAGAGGCGGATCCTCCTTGGGCTACACCTTC.

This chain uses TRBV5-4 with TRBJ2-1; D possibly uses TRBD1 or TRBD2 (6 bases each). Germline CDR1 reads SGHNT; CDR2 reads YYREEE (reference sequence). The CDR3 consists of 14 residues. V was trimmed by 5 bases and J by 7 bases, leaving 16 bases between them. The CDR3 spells CASRGVGGGNEQFF. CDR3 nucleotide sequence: TGTGCCAGCAGGGGGGTAGGGGGAGGTAATGAGCAGTTCTTC.

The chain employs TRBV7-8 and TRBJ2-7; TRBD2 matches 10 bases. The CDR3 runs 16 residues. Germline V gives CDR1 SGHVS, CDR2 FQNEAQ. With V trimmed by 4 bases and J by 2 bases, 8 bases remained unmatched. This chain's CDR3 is CASSSRATSGAYEQYF. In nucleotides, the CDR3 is TGTGCCAGCAGCTCAAGAGCTACTAGCGGGGCCTACGAGCAGTACTTC.